One and the same sample provided the 18 T cell receptor beta chains below, sequenced in a study of OX40 agonist ivuxolimab in advanced cancers. Produced via immunoSEQ multiplex PCR; TCRdb's table is partial and in-frame only. The sample lists about 67,000 clones, 87% occurring once. The sequencing here drew on CD4+ or CD8+ T cells sorted from blood, taken in a trial of the OX40 agonist ivuxolimab. These receptor sequences come from an adult with an advanced solid tumor such as melanoma, head and neck, liver or kidney cancer.

This clone has a single count. The chain couples TRBV5-5 to TRBJ2-3, with 9 bases that match TRBD1. The CDR3 sequence is 14 residues long. Germline V gene sequence: CDR1 SGHKS, CDR2 YYEKEE (reference sequence). V gave up 4 bases and J gave up 1 base; unmatched junction bases: 1. CDR3: CASSRTGGTDTQYF. CDR3 in DNA: TGTGCCAGCAGCCGGACAGGGGGCACAGATACGCAGTATTTT.

V and J are TRBV28 and TRBJ2-7, with 7 bases that match TRBD2. CDR3 length: 13 residues. The V segment lost 6 bases and the J segment 2 bases; nucleotides outside the gene matches: 4. Germline CDR1 is MDHEN and CDR2 is SYDVKM. CDR3 coding DNA: TGTGCCAGCAGGGGAGCGGGGCCCTACGAGCAGTACTTC. It codes for CASRGAGPYEQYF.

In DNA, the CDR3 is TGTGCCAGTAGTATATGGGACAGCTCCAATCAGCCCCAGCATTTT. Its translation: CASSIWDSSNQPQHF. The rearrangement links TRBV19 to TRBJ1-5, with TRBD1 identical over 7 bases. V was clipped by 2 bases and J by 3 bases; unmatched bases: 4. This CDR3 contains 15 residues. The germline CDR1 and CDR2 sequences are LNHDA and SQIVND (reference sequence). Combining the CDR3 with reference TRBV19 and TRBJ1-5 gives the whole variable domain DGGITQSPKYLFRKEGQNVTLSCEQNLNHDAMYWYRQDPGQGLRLIYYSQIVNDFQKGDIAEGYSVSREKKESFPLTVTSAQKNPTAFYLCASSIWDSSNQPQHFGDGTRLSIL.

This chain links TRBV10-2 with TRBJ1-1; D possibly corresponds to TRBD1 (6 bases). The CDR3 runs 14 residues. In germline, CDR1 is WSHSY, CDR2 SAAADI. V was trimmed by 8 bases and J by 1 base, leaving 14 bases between them. CDR3 amino acids: CASGLQGRNTEAFF. The CDR3 region has the DNA TGCGCCAGCGGCTTACAGGGCCGGAACACTGAAGCTTTCTTT.

V and J are TRBV10-3 and TRBJ2-7, with 8 bases matching TRBD2. This CDR3 contains 14 residues. Germline CDR1 is ENHRY and CDR2 is SYGVKD. V lost 8 bases, J lost 1 base, and 7 bases stayed unmatched. The DNA for the CDR3 is TGTGCCATCCAGAGCGGGAGTGCGTCCTACGAGCAGTACTTC. Protein product: CAIQSGSASYEQYF.

The chain employs TRBV19 and TRBJ2-1; unclear D gene. V shed 6 bases and J shed 9 bases, with 9 bases lying between them. This CDR3 comprises 11 residues. CDR1 LNHDA and CDR2 SQIVND come from the germline V gene (reference sequence). CDR3 residues: CASSQASEQFF. CDR3 bases: TGTGCCAGTAGCCAGGCGTCTGAGCAGTTCTTC.

The chain is built from TRBV19 and TRBJ2-1, with D unclear. The germline V gene has CDR1 LNHDA and CDR2 SQIVND (reference sequence). V shed 4 bases and J shed 0 bases, with 7 bases lying between them. The CDR3 runs 14 residues. The CDR3 sequence: CASSRQSSYNEQFF. CDR3 DNA sequence: TGTGCCAGTAGTAGGCAGAGCTCCTACAATGAGCAGTTCTTC. Supplemented by reference TRBV19 and TRBJ2-1, the full variable domain reads DGGITQSPKYLFRKEGQNVTLSCEQNLNHDAMYWYRQDPGQGLRLIYYSQIVNDFQKGDIAEGYSVSREKKESFPLTVTSAQKNPTAFYLCASSRQSSYNEQFFGPGTRLTVL.

The gene calls are TRBV7-2 and TRBJ2-3; 11 bases fit TRBD2. This CDR3 contains 18 residues. The junction had 11 bases not matched to a gene; V was cut back by 1 base and J by 5 bases. The germline V gene has CDR1 SGHTA and CDR2 FQGNSA. This CDR3 reads CASSLGLAGPVGGDTQYF. CDR3 nucleotide sequence: TGTGCCAGCAGCTTAGGACTAGCGGGGCCCGTAGGGGGAGATACGCAGTATTTT. The whole variable domain, remainder taken from reference TRBV7-2 and TRBJ2-3, is GAGVSQSPSNKVTEKGKDVELRCDPISGHTALYWYRQSLGQGLEFLIYFQGNSAPDKSGLPSDRFSAERTGGSVSTLTIQRTQQEDSAVYLCASSLGLAGPVGGDTQYFGPGTRLTVL.

The chain is built from TRBV21-1 and TRBJ2-3; no DNA check was done on the table's D call, TRBD2. TRBV21-1 is recorded as a pseudogene. The CDR3 covers 16 residues. This chain's CDR3 is CASSVGAREGVDTQYF. The CDR3 coding sequence is TGTGCCAGCAGCGTTGGGGCGCGGGAGGGGGTGGATACGCAGTATTTT.

The chain employs TRBV7-2 and TRBJ1-2; D is unresolved. V was pared by 4 bases and J by 0 bases, with 12 bases between. The CDR3 length is 15 residues. The germline V gene has CDR1 SGHTA and CDR2 FQGNSA. The CDR3 DNA sequence: TGTGCCAGCAGCTCCAATGGACGGACTAACTATGGCTACACCTTC. It codes for CASSSNGRTNYGYTF.

This chain connects TRBV7-2 to TRBJ2-3; D tentatively reads TRBD1 or TRBD2 (5 bases each). The CDR3 sequence is 15 residues long. Germline CDR1 SGHTA, CDR2 FQGNSA. The V end lost 5 bases, the J end lost 3 bases, and 15 bases lay between the germline ends. CDR3 sequence: CASSSLRGWTDTQYF. For the CDR3, the DNA is TGTGCCAGCAGCAGTCTGAGGGGTTGGACAGATACGCAGTATTTT.

The V gene is TRBV11-2, the J gene TRBJ2-1; D not certain. The length of the CDR3 is 13 residues. The ends were cut back, 1 base at V and 7 bases at J, with 8 bases in the middle. Germline V gene data show CDR1 as SGHAT and CDR2 as FQNNGV. The CDR3 nucleotides read TGTGCCAGCAGCTTAGTAACGAGGAATGAGCAGTTCTTC. Protein: CASSLVTRNEQFF.

The V call is TRBV4-3, the J call TRBJ2-7; 8 bases are a match to TRBD1. CDR1 and CDR2 (germline): LGHNA, YSLEER. This CDR3 comprises 15 residues. V lost 3 bases, J lost 2 bases, and 6 bases stayed unmatched. The CDR3, as DNA: TGCGCCAGCAGCCAGGGACAGGAAAGCCCCTACGAGCAGTACTTC. Translating gives CASSQGQESPYEQYF.

J is TRBJ2-7 and V is TRBV5-4; 11 positions match TRBD2. Germline-derived CDR1 and CDR2 are SGHNT and YYREEE (reference sequence). V gave up 4 bases and J gave up 3 bases; unmatched junction bases: 6. CDR3 length equals 15 residues. The CDR3 DNA is TGTGCCAGCAGCCGTACTAGCGGGAGCTTCTACGAGCAGTACTTC. Translation gives CASSRTSGSFYEQYF.

This clone was observed once. An end of the junction does not agree with germline; a read error may underlie this. The rearrangement joins TRBV7-9 to TRBJ2-3, with 15 bases lining up with TRBD2. From germline, CDR1 is SEHNR and CDR2 FQNEAQ (reference sequence). CDR3 length: 15 amino acids. Here the CDR3 reads CASSAPGLAGGARDF. Here the CDR3 DNA reads TGTGCCAGCAGCGCCCCCGGACTAGCGGGAGGGGCTCGGGATTTT.

The V call is TRBV28, the J call TRBJ2-7; D might be TRBD2 (5 bases). This CDR3 is 13 amino acids long. From germline, CDR1 is MDHEN and CDR2 SYDVKM. The V end lost 5 bases, the J end lost 5 bases, and 13 bases lay between the germline ends. The CDR3: CASSPPTKHEQYF. CDR3 DNA: TGTGCCAGCAGTCCTCCGACTAAACACGAGCAGTACTTC.

This clone was recorded only once. The rearrangement links TRBV11-2 to TRBJ1-5; no definite D call. The CDR3 spans 15 residues. V was shortened by 5 bases and J by 1 base, with 12 bases between the two germline ends. Germline CDR1 SGHAT, CDR2 FQNNGV. The CDR3 coding sequence is TGTGCCAGCAGCGAGACGTATGGGAGCAATCAGCCCCAGCATTTT. Protein product: CASSETYGSNQPQHF.

The chain couples TRBV7-2 to TRBJ1-6, with 7 bases identical to TRBD1. CDR3 length: 18 amino acids. The germline CDR1 and CDR2 sequences are SGHTA and FQGNSA. Unmatched junction bases numbered 10, after V lost 5 bases and J lost 0 bases. The CDR3 DNA reads as TGTGCCAGCAGCCCCACCCCGACAGGGCTCTCCTATAATTCACCCCTCCACTTT. It codes for CASSPTPTGLSYNSPLHF.